This is a list of T cell receptor beta chains from one sample in a study of blood T cell repertoires in COVID-19. The method was immunoSEQ multiplex PCR; TCRdb's version includes in-frame clones alone and lacks a portion of them. The sample contains under 40,000 clones, 94% of which appear only once. Sequences were obtained from peripheral blood. These receptors all stem from a human donor with active COVID-19. The donor label of this sample is uncertain. The conserved cysteine and the conserved F or W are not part of the CDR3 here. D genes are given only for firm matches.

>TRBD1|TRBV19|TRBJ1-2
ASSLHKEGAYGYT
>.|TRBV27|TRBJ2-7
ASSPVGGRTYEQY
>.|TRBV10-3|TRBJ1-5
AISRGAGGSNQPQH
>.|TRBV6-1|TRBJ1-2
ASSEQGMGYT
>.|TRBV6-2/TRBV6-3|TRBJ1-4
ASSYVRGEKLF
>.|TRBV28|TRBJ2-7
ASRLSDYEQY
>TRBD2|TRBV2|TRBJ2-1
ASSEGTSGREQF
>TRBD2|TRBV20-1|TRBJ2-7
SARDGTSDDEQY
>.|TRBV5-1|TRBJ1-6
ASSLTGSGSPLH
>.|TRBV30|TRBJ1-1
AWRPAGTPCGTEAF
>.|TRBV4-2|TRBJ1-4
ASSQGSGIYEKLF
>.|TRBV5-4|TRBJ1-5
ASSLETEHYSNQPQH
>TRBD2|TRBV9|TRBJ2-3
ASSTSGGVTDTQY
>TRBD1|TRBV19|TRBJ2-1
ASSNPGTGRITSDTSVNEQF
>TRBD2|TRBV25-1|TRBJ2-1
ASSEPSGFYNEQF
>.|TRBV29-1|TRBJ2-1
SVEAIGKGLLEGFWYNEQF
>TRBD1|TRBV25-1|TRBJ2-7
ASQGAGEQY
>.|TRBV29-1|TRBJ2-1
SVLGGAGSYNEQF
>.|TRBV10-3|TRBJ2-3
AIIEQGTDTQY
>.|TRBV5-6|TRBJ1-2
ASSLGQVYGYT
>TRBD2|TRBV5-6|TRBJ2-2
ASSSKGLAGGLGTGELF
>TRBD2|TRBV2|TRBJ2-3
ASRQGGLITDTQY
>TRBD1|TRBV19|TRBJ1-5
ASTSQGQGYQPQH
>TRBD1|TRBV29-1|TRBJ1-1
SAYPGQGKVF
>TRBD1|TRBV5-1|TRBJ1-6
ASSLDRGSPLH
>TRBD1|TRBV9|TRBJ1-4
ASSGQGKANEKLF
>TRBD1|TRBV6-6|TRBJ2-5
ASSKRGTGLETQY
>TRBD1|TRBV29-1|TRBJ2-1
SVSGTGGVNEQF
>TRBD1|TRBV7-2|TRBJ2-7
ASSSGTGVSWQY
>TRBD1|TRBV25-1|TRBJ2-3
ASSGRQGASTADTQY
>TRBD2|TRBV10-3|TRBJ2-7
AIRDKREGEQY
>TRBD2|TRBV28|TRBJ2-5
ASSLMGGQETQY
>.|TRBV29-1|TRBJ1-2
SAPGGTDGYT
>TRBD1|TRBV5-4|TRBJ2-7
ASSPRDRDEQY
>TRBD2|TRBV6-2/TRBV6-3|TRBJ2-7
ASSRGGGFDEQY
>TRBD2|TRBV7-9|TRBJ2-3
ASSFAGATDTQY
>.|TRBV11-2|TRBJ1-1
ASSSRANTEAF
>TRBD2|TRBV18|TRBJ2-1
ASSPPSSGRENEQF
>.|TRBV7-9|TRBJ1-1
ASTPNGQGTEAF
>.|TRBV5-6|TRBJ1-1
ASSLTGSPNTEAF